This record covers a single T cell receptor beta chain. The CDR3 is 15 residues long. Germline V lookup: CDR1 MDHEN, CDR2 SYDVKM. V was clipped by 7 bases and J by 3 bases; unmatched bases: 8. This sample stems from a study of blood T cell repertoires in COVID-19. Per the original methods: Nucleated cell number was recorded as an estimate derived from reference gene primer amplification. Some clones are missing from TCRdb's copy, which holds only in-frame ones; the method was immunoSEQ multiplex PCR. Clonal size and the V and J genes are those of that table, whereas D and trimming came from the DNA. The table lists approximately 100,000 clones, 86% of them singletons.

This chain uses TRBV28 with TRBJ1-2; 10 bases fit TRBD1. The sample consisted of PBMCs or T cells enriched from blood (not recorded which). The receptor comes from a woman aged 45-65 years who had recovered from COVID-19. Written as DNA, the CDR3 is TGTGCCAGCATCGGACAGGACAGGGGGGACTATGGCTACACCTTC. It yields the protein CASIGQDRGDYGYTF.